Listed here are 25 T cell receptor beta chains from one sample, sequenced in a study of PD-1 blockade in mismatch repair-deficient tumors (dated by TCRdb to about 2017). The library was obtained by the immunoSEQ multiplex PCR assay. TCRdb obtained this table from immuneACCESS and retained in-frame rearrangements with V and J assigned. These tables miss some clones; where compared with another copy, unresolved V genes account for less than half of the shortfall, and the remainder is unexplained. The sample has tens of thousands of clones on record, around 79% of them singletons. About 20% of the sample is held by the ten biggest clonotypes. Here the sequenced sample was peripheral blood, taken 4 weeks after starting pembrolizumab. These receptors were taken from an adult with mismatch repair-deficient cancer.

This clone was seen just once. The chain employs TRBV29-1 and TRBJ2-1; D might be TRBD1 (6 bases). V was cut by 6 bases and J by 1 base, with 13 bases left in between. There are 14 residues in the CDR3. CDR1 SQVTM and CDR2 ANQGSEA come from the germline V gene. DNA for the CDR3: TGCAGCGTGTGGACAGTGGGTTCCTACAATGAGCAGTTCTTC. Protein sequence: CSVWTVGSYNEQFF.

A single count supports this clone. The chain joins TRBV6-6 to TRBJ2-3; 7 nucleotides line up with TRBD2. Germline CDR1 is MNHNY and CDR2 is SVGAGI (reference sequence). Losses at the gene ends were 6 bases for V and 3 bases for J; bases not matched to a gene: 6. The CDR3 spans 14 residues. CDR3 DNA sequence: TGTGCCAGCAGCCCTGGGAGGGCGACAGATACGCAGTATTTT. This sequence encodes CASSPGRATDTQYF.

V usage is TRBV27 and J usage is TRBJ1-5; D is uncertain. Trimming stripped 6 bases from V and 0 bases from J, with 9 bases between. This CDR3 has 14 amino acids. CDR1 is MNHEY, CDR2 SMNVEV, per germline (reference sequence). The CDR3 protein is CASRGGNSNQPQHF. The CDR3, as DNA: TGTGCCAGCAGGGGAGGGAATAGCAATCAGCCCCAGCATTTT.

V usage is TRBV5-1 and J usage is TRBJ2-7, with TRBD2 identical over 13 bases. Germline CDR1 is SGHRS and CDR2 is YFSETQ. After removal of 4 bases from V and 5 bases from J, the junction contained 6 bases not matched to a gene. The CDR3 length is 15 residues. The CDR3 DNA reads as TGCGCCAGCAGCGCCAGGGGACTAGCGGGAAACGAGCAGTACTTC. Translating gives CASSARGLAGNEQYF.

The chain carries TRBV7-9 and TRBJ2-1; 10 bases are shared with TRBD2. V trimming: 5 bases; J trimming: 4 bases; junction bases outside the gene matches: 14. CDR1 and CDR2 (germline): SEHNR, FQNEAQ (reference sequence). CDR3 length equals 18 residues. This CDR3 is CASSPERGRAGGYNEQFF. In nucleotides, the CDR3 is TGTGCCAGCAGCCCTGAGAGAGGGCGAGCGGGAGGGTACAATGAGCAGTTCTTC.

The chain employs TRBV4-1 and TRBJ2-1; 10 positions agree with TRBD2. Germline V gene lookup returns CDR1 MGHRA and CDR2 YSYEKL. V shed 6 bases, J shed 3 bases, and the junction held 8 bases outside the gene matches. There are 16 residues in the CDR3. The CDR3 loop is CASSRHASGSYNEQFF. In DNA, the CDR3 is TGCGCCAGCAGTCGACACGCTAGCGGGAGCTACAATGAGCAGTTCTTC.

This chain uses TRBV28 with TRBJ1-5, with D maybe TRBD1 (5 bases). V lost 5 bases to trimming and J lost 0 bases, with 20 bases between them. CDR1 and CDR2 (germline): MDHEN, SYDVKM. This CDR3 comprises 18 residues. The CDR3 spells CASSTLWAAGPSNQPQHF. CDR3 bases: TGTGCCAGCAGTACCCTGTGGGCTGCGGGACCTAGCAATCAGCCCCAGCATTTT.

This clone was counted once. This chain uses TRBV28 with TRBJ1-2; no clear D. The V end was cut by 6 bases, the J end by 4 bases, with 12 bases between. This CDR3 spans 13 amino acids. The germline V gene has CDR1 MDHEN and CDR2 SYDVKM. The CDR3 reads CASSLGQAYGYTF. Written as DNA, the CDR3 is TGTGCCAGCAGCTTGGGCCAGGCCTATGGCTACACCTTC.

The CDR3 region is CASSLVTDTQYF. The CDR3 region has the DNA TGTGCCAGCAGCTTAGTCACAGATACGCAGTATTTT. V gene TRBV5-6 combines with J gene TRBJ2-3, with D unresolved. CDR3 length: 12 residues. Per the germline V gene, CDR1 is SGHDT and CDR2 is YYEEEE. V was cut by 2 bases and J by 2 bases, with 3 bases left in between. The entire variable domain, with the rest obtained from reference TRBV5-6 and TRBJ2-3, is as follows: DAGVTQSPTHLIKTRGQQVTLRCSPKSGHDTVSWYQQALGQGPQFIFQYYEEEERQRGNFPDRFSGHQFPNYSSELNVNALLLGDSALYLCASSLVTDTQYFGPGTRLTVL.

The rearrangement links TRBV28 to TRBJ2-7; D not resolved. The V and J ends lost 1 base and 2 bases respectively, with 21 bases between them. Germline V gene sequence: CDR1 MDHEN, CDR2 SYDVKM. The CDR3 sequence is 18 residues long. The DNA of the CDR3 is TGTGCCAGCAGTTTATTCGCGATTAGTAGACAATGGGCCTACGAGCAGTACTTC. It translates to CASSLFAISRQWAYEQYF.

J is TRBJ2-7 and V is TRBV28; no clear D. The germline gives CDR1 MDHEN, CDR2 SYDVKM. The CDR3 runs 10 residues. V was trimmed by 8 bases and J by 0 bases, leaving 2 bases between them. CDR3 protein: CASGSYEQYF. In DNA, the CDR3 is TGTGCCAGCGGCTCCTACGAGCAGTACTTC. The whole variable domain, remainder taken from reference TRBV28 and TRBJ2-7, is DVKVTQSSRYLVKRTGEKVFLECVQDMDHENMFWYRQDPGLGLRLIYFSYDVKMKEKGDIPEGYSVSREKKERFSLILESASTNQTSMYLCASGSYEQYFGPGTRLTVT.

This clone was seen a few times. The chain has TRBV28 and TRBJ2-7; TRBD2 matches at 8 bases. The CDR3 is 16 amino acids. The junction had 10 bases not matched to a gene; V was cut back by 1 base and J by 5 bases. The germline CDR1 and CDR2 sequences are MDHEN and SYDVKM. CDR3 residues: CASSLFSPGLDNEQYF. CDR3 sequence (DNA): TGTGCCAGCAGTTTATTCTCCCCGGGACTAGATAACGAGCAGTACTTC.

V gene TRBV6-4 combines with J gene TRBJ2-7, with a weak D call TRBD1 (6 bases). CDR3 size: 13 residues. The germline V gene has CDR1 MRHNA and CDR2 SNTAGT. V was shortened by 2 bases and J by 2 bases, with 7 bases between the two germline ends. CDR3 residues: CASSDRDTYEQYF. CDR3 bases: TGTGCCAGCAGTGACCGGGACACCTACGAGCAGTACTTC.

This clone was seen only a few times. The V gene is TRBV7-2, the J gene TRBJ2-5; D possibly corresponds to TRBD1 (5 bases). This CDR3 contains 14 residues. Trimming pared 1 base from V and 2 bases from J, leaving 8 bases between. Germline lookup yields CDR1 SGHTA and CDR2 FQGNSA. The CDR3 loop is CASSLGTHQETQYF. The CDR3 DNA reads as TGTGCCAGCAGCTTAGGGACACATCAAGAGACCCAGTACTTC.

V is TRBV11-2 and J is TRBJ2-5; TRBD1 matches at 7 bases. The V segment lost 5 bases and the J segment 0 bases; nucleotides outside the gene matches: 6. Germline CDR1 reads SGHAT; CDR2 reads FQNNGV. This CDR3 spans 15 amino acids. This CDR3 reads CASSGLGQHQETQYF. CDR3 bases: TGTGCCAGCAGCGGATTGGGACAGCACCAAGAGACCCAGTACTTC.

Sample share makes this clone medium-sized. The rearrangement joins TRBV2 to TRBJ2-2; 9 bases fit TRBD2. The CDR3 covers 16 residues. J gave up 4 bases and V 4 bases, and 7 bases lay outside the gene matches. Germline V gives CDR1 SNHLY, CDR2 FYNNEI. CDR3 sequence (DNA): TGTGCCAGCAGTGTGAGCGGGAGGCTACGCACCGGGGAGCTGTTTTTT. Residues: CASSVSGRLRTGELFF.

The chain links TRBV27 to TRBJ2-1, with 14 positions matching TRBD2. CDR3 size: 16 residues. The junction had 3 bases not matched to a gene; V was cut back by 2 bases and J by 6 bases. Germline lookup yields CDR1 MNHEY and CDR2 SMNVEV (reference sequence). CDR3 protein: CASSLGTSGSGNEQFF. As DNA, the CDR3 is TGTGCCAGCAGTTTAGGGACTAGCGGGAGCGGCAATGAGCAGTTCTTC.

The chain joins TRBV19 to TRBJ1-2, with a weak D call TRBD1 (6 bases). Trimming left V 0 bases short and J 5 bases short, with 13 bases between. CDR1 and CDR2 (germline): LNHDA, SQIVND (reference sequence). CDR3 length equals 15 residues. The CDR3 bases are TGTGCCAGTAGTATAGACCAGACGACAGGTTATGGCTACACCTTC. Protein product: CASSIDQTTGYGYTF.

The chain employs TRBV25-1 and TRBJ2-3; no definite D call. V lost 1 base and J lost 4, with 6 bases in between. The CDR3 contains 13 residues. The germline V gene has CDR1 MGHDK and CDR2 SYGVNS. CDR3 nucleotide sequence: TGTGCCAGCAGTGAATGGATAGCAGATACGCAGTATTTT. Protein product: CASSEWIADTQYF.

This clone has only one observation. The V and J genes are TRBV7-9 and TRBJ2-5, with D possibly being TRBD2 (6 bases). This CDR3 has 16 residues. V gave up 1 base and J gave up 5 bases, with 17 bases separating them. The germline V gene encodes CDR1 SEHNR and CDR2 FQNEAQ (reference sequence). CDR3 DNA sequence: TGTGCCAGCAGCTTAGTTACGGGAGTTAGGATTGAGACCCAGTACTTC. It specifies CASSLVTGVRIETQYF.

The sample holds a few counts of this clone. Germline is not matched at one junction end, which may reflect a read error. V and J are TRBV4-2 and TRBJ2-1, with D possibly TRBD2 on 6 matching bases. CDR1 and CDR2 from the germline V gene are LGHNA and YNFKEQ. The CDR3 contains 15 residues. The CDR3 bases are TGTGCCAGCAGCCCAGTACCAGCGGGCTACGATGAGCAGTTCTTC. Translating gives CASSPVPAGYDEQFF.

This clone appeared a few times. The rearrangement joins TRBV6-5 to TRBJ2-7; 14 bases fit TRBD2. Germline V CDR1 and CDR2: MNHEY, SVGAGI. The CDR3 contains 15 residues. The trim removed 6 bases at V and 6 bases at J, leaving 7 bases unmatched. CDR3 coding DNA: TGTGCCAGCAGCCGGGGACTAGCGGGAGTAGGCGAGCAGTACTTC. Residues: CASSRGLAGVGEQYF.

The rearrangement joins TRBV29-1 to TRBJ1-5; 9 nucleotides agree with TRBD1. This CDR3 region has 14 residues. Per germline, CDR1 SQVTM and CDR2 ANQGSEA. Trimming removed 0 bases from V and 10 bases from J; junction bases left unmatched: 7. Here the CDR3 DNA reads TGCAGCGTTGAAGAGGGGGACAGGGTACAACCCCAGCATTTT. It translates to CSVEEGDRVQPQHF. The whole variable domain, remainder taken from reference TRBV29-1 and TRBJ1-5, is SAVISQKPSRDICQRGTSLTIQCQVDSQVTMMFWYRQQPGQSLTLIATANQGSEATYESGFVIDKFPISRPNLTFSTLTVSNMSPEDSSIYLCSVEEGDRVQPQHFGDGTRLSIL.

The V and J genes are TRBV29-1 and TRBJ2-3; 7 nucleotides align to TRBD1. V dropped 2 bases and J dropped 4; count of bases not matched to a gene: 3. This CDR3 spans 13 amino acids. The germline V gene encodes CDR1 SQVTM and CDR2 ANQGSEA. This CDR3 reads CSVETQGADTQYF. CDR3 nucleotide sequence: TGCAGCGTTGAAACCCAGGGGGCAGATACGCAGTATTTT.

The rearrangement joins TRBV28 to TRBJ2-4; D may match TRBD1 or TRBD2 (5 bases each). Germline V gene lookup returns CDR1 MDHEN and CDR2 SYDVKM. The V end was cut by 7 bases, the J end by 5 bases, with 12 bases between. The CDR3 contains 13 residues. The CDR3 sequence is CASTSGTQNIQYF. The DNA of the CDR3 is TGTGCCAGCACCTCCGGGACCCAAAACATTCAGTACTTC.